The rows below give T cell receptor beta chains drawn from one sample of a study of CD8 T cells in ankylosing spondylitis. MiXCR, run by TCRdb on the 5' RACE reads, gives a single entry per CDR3 protein. Of 750,000 to 850,000 distinct CDR3 sequences in the sample, about an eighth are singletons; the top ten hold roughly 0.51%. The sequenced material came from blood, either unsorted or a sorted T cell fraction (not recorded which). These receptors were taken from a male donor with ankylosing spondylitis. Both conserved end residues are part of each CDR3. The order of the fields is V gene, J gene, clone size, CDR3 protein. A clone size is listed for some rows: how often the clone was seen (once, few, many), or a class if it is expanded.

TRBV20-1	TRBJ1-2	-	CSARNPTGVFYGYTF
TRBV20-1	TRBJ1-4	many	CSASPPGATNEKLFF
TRBV5-6	TRBJ1-1	few	CASSRGPLQNAEAFF
TRBV4-2	TRBJ2-1	many	CASSQDLAGSYNEQFF
TRBV6-2/TRBV6-3	TRBJ2-7	-	CASRQPLRTGSLYEQYF
TRBV4-1	TRBJ1-2	many	CASSQSHGTPYRDYGYTF
TRBV4-3	TRBJ1-2	few	CASSQWNRTNYGYTF
TRBV4-2	TRBJ2-1	-	CASSDPGLNYNEQFF
TRBV20-1	TRBJ2-1	-	CSASRALAGVPTYNEQFF
TRBV5-1	TRBJ2-3	-	CASSLSTPPDTQYF
TRBV7-2	TRBJ2-1	many	CASSLGGGGINEQFF
TRBV7-9	TRBJ2-3	-	CASRPTGSLGSDTQYF
TRBV11-2	TRBJ2-7	many	CASSLEISGSAVMQYF
TRBV15	TRBJ2-2	few	CATSAGLSNTGELFF
TRBV20-1	TRBJ2-1	few	CSARDLLSSGGVYNEQFF
TRBV5-1	TRBJ2-7	many	CASSRSRDSSSYEQYF
TRBV6-5	TRBJ2-1	many	CASSYSLAGSYNEQFF
TRBV28	TRBJ2-1	few	CASRIGSRYYNEQFF
TRBV6-1	TRBJ1-6	few	CASRGGSYNSPLHF
TRBV29-1	TRBJ2-1	few	CSVELASGNHYNEQFF
TRBV18	TRBJ1-2	-	CASSPVQGTDGYTF
TRBV12-3/TRBV12-4	TRBJ2-7	many	CASSFRETSGYEQYF
TRBV20-1	TRBJ1-1	many	CSAVLDPNTEAFF
TRBV20-1	TRBJ2-3	few	CSARAPDRDTDTQYF
TRBV20-1	TRBJ2-5	many	CSAVYSQETQYF
TRBV7-2	TRBJ2-7	few	CASSLDWNSYEQYF
TRBV10-1	TRBJ1-2	-	CASSEGVSDYGYTF
TRBV5-5	TRBJ2-5	-	CASGNPGGSGRRAQYF
TRBV4-1	TRBJ2-2	once	CATSRLAGNTGELFF
TRBV6-1	TRBJ1-4	many	CASRNGRMNEKLFF
TRBV10-3	TRBJ2-5	many	CAISEGSQETQYF
TRBV6-2/TRBV6-3	TRBJ2-7	-	CASSYFHEQYF
TRBV19	TRBJ2-3	-	CASSIGLAGGLRTDTQYF
TRBV5-6	TRBJ2-3	-	CASSGGRGNTDTQYF
TRBV4-2	TRBJ2-7	-	CASSQLRTSGGMGEQYF
TRBV20-1	TRBJ2-2	-	CSARDGGGAGELFF
TRBV10-3	TRBJ2-3	many	CAITSGAPFTDTQYF
TRBV7-9	TRBJ2-2	-	CASSPRRRGVSAGELFF
TRBV7-2	TRBJ2-7	few	CASSLTSGRVSEQYF
TRBV20-1	TRBJ1-6	-	CSARDPDIPLHF
TRBV20-1	TRBJ1-5	few	CSARDSGVQPQHF
TRBV29-1	TRBJ2-7	-	CSVAGTPSYEQYF
TRBV3-1	TRBJ2-3	-	CASRLGGTRGRDTQYF
TRBV14	TRBJ1-1	-	CASSQSLGDAFF
TRBV10-3	TRBJ2-1	-	CATSTLDNEQFF